The clone carrying this TCR beta chain turned up a few times. V dropped 6 bases and J dropped 6 bases, with 19 bases sitting between them. CDR3 length: 15 residues. Germline V gives CDR1 LNHDA, CDR2 SQIVND (reference sequence). The protocol was immunoSEQ multiplex PCR, while the TCRdb copy is restricted to in-frame clones and leaves out a portion. Of over 90,000 clones in the sample, more than 75% were seen once. These data originate in a study of blood T cell repertoires in COVID-19. The specimen sequenced was peripheral blood. The J gene is TRBJ2-3, the V gene TRBV19; maybe TRBD2 (5 bases). The source of this sequence is a man aged 45-60 years with active or convalescent COVID-19. CDR3 residues: CASSPMDSAWDTQYF. The CDR3 coding sequence is TGTGCCAGTAGCCCCATGGACTCCGCGTGGGATACGCAGTATTTT.